Presented here are 14 T cell receptor beta chains from one specimen sequenced in a study of response to subunit inactivated influenza vaccine. A single record per CDR3 protein comes from TCRdb applying MiXCR to the RT-PCR reads. This sample carries over 400,000 distinct CDR3 sequences, approximately 11% of them seen once, and the ten largest clones take around 12%. This material consisted of PBMCs from blood, taken roughly 46 days after vaccination. These receptors all come from a man aged 50 or older who received an inactivated influenza vaccine.

This clonotype was seen only a few times. V usage is TRBV11-2 and J usage is TRBJ2-1, with 7 bases identical to TRBD2. Germline CDR1 is SGHAT and CDR2 is FQNNGV. V lost 5 bases to trimming and J lost 0 bases; unmatched junction nucleotides: 13. The CDR3 consists of 18 residues. CDR3 sequence: CASSRWASGPSSYNEQFF. The CDR3 DNA reads TGTGCCAGCAGCCGGTGGGCTAGCGGTCCCAGCTCCTACAATGAGCAGTTCTTC.

This chain connects TRBV20-1 to TRBJ2-5, with 11 bases identical to TRBD2. Looked up from germline, CDR1 is DFQATT and CDR2 is SNEGSKA (reference sequence). Trimming removed 5 bases from V and 5 bases from J; junction bases left unmatched: 7. The CDR3 runs to 14 residues. CDR3 in amino acids: CSARPTSGVETQYF. CDR3 coding DNA: TGCAGTGCTCGCCCGACTAGCGGGGTGGAGACCCAGTACTTC.

This clonotype appeared many times. The chain carries TRBV20-1 and TRBJ2-7; D is possibly TRBD1 or TRBD2 (5 bases each). V lost 6 bases to trimming and J lost 2 bases, with 14 bases between them. Looked up from germline, CDR1 is DFQATT and CDR2 is SNEGSKA (reference sequence). The CDR3 spans 13 residues. The CDR3 bases are TGCAGTGCCCGGGACCCCTTGACCTACGAGCAGTACTTC. Amino acids: CSARDPLTYEQYF.

This chain uses TRBV20-1 with TRBJ2-3; D unresolved. Trimming pared 5 bases from V and 0 bases from J, leaving 9 bases between. The germline V gene has CDR1 DFQATT and CDR2 SNEGSKA (reference sequence). The CDR3 covers 13 residues. This CDR3 reads CSAGPPSTDTQYF. The CDR3 DNA sequence: TGCAGTGCTGGCCCACCTAGCACAGATACGCAGTATTTT.

The chain carries TRBV11-3 and TRBJ2-5; TRBD1 agrees at 10 bases. Looked up from germline, CDR1 is SGHNT and CDR2 is YENEEA. This CDR3 comprises 15 residues. Unmatched junction bases numbered 10, after V lost 5 bases and J lost 7 bases. The CDR3 bases are TGTGCCAGCAGCCCCGGGACAGGGGCCGGTGGGACCCAGTACTTC. Residues: CASSPGTGAGGTQYF.

Ten or more counts support this clonotype. V usage is TRBV20-1 and J usage is TRBJ2-7; D is unresolved. V was cut by 6 bases and J by 0 bases, with 9 bases left in between. Germline lookup yields CDR1 DFQATT and CDR2 SNEGSKA (reference sequence). The CDR3 is made up of 12 amino acids. Here the CDR3 reads CSATRDSYEQYF. The CDR3 DNA follows: TGCAGTGCAACGCGTGACTCCTACGAGCAGTACTTC.

This clonotype was found many times. This clone may be a read error of a much larger clone one base away. V and J are TRBV6-1 and TRBJ1-5; 8 bases align to TRBD1. Germline CDR1 is MNHNS and CDR2 is SASEGT. V lost 3 bases, J lost 3 bases, and 1 base stayed unmatched. CDR3 length: 14 residues. The chain's CDR3 is CASSDRGPNQPQHF. CDR3 sequence (DNA): TGTGCCAGCAGTGACAGGGGGCCCAATCAGCCCCAGCATTTT.

The chain employs TRBV27 and TRBJ2-1, with TRBD2 matching over 7 bases. Germline CDR1 is MNHEY and CDR2 is SMNVEV (reference sequence). V gave up 4 bases and J gave up 3 bases; unmatched junction bases: 9. The CDR3 spans 16 residues. CDR3 sequence reads: CASSSTGTKNYNEQFF. The CDR3 DNA reads TGTGCCAGCAGTTCAACCGGGACTAAGAACTACAATGAGCAGTTCTTC.

As concerns this clonotype: An end of the junction differs from the germline gene, which may be a read error. The rearrangement uses TRBV7-7 and TRBJ1-2; D call uncertain. The CDR3 contains 10 residues. Germline CDR1 SSHAT, CDR2 FNYEAQ (reference sequence). The CDR3 nucleotides are TGCCCTTTCCGGAACTATGGCTACACCTTC. Translated, it gives CPFRNYGYTF.

This clonotype was seen many times. The rearrangement joins TRBV12-3 or TRBV12-4 to TRBJ2-7; D not certain. V was pared by 6 bases and J by 3 bases, with 6 bases between. The CDR3 totals 11 residues. The CDR3 DNA reads TGTGCCAGCAGCCTAATCTACGAGCAGTACTTC. It specifies CASSLIYEQYF.

This rearrangement joins TRBV20-1 to TRBJ1-1; D gene uncertain. V was cut by 2 bases and J by 8 bases, with 21 bases left in between. Germline CDR1 is DFQATT and CDR2 is SNEGSKA (reference sequence). This CDR3 has 15 residues. This CDR3 reads CSARPATGLGIEAFF. CDR3 DNA: TGCAGTGCTAGACCGGCGACTGGACTCGGGATCGAAGCTTTCTTT.

This clonotype was observed a handful of times. This rearrangement joins TRBV10-3 to TRBJ2-3; weak D call: TRBD2 (5 bases). Germline V gene sequence: CDR1 ENHRY, CDR2 SYGVKD. V was clipped by 4 bases and J by 0 bases, with 5 bases between them. The length of the CDR3 is 13 residues. As DNA, the CDR3 is TGTGCCATCAGTGGGACTAGCACAGATACGCAGTATTTT. Encoded protein: CAISGTSTDTQYF.

At least ten counts were recorded for this clonotype. V is TRBV4-2 and J is TRBJ2-3, with unresolved D. V was clipped by 1 base and J by 4 bases, with 12 bases between them. The length of the CDR3 is 15 residues. CDR1 and CDR2 (germline): LGHNA, YNFKEQ. DNA for the CDR3: TGTGCCAGCAGCCAAGTTGTGGGGATCGCAGATACGCAGTATTTT. Its protein product is CASSQVVGIADTQYF.

This clonotype was seen ten or more times. The chain links TRBV7-8 to TRBJ1-2, with unresolved D. V lost 5 bases and J 0 bases, leaving 10 bases between the germline ends. CDR1 and CDR2 (germline): SGHVS, FQNEAQ. The CDR3 contains 14 residues. The CDR3 protein is CASSPSSANYGYTF. CDR3 in DNA: TGTGCCAGCAGCCCTTCCTCAGCTAACTATGGCTACACCTTC.